The rows below give T cell receptor beta chains drawn from one sample of a study of blood T cell repertoires in COVID-19. The table came from immunoSEQ multiplex PCR; TCRdb's copy has only in-frame clones and leaves some out. The sample holds just over 30,000 clones; around 92% are singletons and the top ten take around 0.57%. Sequenced material: peripheral blood. These receptors came from a woman aged 40 to 50 with active or convalescent COVID-19. Both conserved end residues are part of each CDR3. D genes are given only for firm matches. Size is stated for part of the rows, as once, few or many counts, or as a class when the clone is expanded.

clone_size	cdr3_length	v_call	j_call	d_call	cdr3_nt	cdr3_aa
.	17	TRBV5-1	TRBJ2-7	TRBD2	TGCGCCAGCAGCCGGGGACTAGCGGGAGGGTTCGCCTACGAGCAGTACTTC	CASSRGLAGGFAYEQYF
.	16	TRBV19	TRBJ1-1	TRBD1	TGTGCCAGTAGTATATACCCGGGACAGGCAGGCACTGAAGCTTTCTTT	CASSIYPGQAGTEAFF
.	14	TRBV10-3	TRBJ2-7	TRBD1	TGTGCCATCGGCCCGGACAGGGATACCTACGAGCAGTACTTC	CAIGPDRDTYEQYF
once	15	TRBV10-3	TRBJ2-1	TRBD2	TGTGCCATCCTGAGCGGGAGAGATTCGTACAATGAGCAGTTCTTC	CAILSGRDSYNEQFF
.	15	TRBV6-5	TRBJ2-5	TRBD2	TGTGCCAGCAGCACCTATCCGGGACTAGCGGGGACCCAGTACTTC	CASSTYPGLAGTQYF
.	16	TRBV5-6	TRBJ2-3	.	TGTGCCAGCAGCTTGGTCAGGGCGGCTAGCACAGATACGCAGTATTTT	CASSLVRAASTDTQYF
.	15	TRBV6-5	TRBJ1-1	.	TGTGCCAGCAGTTACCCGGGAGGGGGGAACACTGAAGCTTTCTTT	CASSYPGGGNTEAFF
once	12	TRBV19	TRBJ2-2	.	TGTGCCAGTAGTACCGTCCCCGGGGAGCTGTTTTTT	CASSTVPGELFF
.	12	TRBV7-9	TRBJ1-1	.	TGTGCCAGCGATGAACCAGGCACTGAAGCTTTCTTT	CASDEPGTEAFF
.	17	TRBV4-2	TRBJ2-7	TRBD1	TGTGCCAGCAGCCAAGCCCGATCCGGGACAGATAACTACGAGCAGTACTTC	CASSQARSGTDNYEQYF
.	14	TRBV6-5	TRBJ2-1	TRBD1	TGTGCCAGCACCTCCCAGGGGGCCCGCAATGAGCAGTTCTTC	CASTSQGARNEQFF
.	14	TRBV7-8	TRBJ1-1	TRBD1	TGTGCCAGCAGCCAAACAGGGGCCAACACTGAAGCTTTCTTT	CASSQTGANTEAFF
.	16	TRBV4-3	TRBJ2-7	TRBD2	TGCGCCAGCAGCCAAGATTGGACTAGCTTGGCATACGAGCAGTACTTC	CASSQDWTSLAYEQYF
.	16	TRBV2	TRBJ1-5	.	TGTGCCAGCAGTGAGTTAAGGTCCAGGGGCCATCAGCCCCAGCATTTT	CASSELRSRGHQPQHF
.	14	TRBV19	TRBJ1-2	.	TGTGCCAGTATAGGGGGGGCGCCCGACTATGGCTACACCTTC	CASIGGAPDYGYTF
.	17	TRBV27	TRBJ2-3	TRBD2	TGTGCCAGCAGTTTATCAGCCCCAAGACTAGCCGCAGATACGCAGTATTTT	CASSLSAPRLAADTQYF
.	13	TRBV10-3	TRBJ2-2	TRBD1	TGTGCCATCAGTGAACAGGGGGCCGGGGAGCTGTTTTTT	CAISEQGAGELFF
.	14	TRBV11-2	TRBJ1-1	TRBD1	TGTGCCAGCAGCCCCGGACAGGACCACACTGAAGCTTTCTTT	CASSPGQDHTEAFF
.	15	TRBV9	TRBJ2-5	.	TGTGCCAGCAGCGTAGCCGACGGGGGCCAAGAGACCCAGTACTTC	CASSVADGGQETQYF
.	14	TRBV24-1	TRBJ2-5	.	TGTGCCACCAGTGACTGGACAGCTCGAGAGACCCAGTACTTC	CATSDWTARETQYF
.	15	TRBV9	TRBJ2-7	.	TGTGCCAGCAGCGTAACTGCGGGTGACCCATACGAGCAGTACTTC	CASSVTAGDPYEQYF
.	15	TRBV19	TRBJ1-5	TRBD1	TGTGCCAGTAGTATGGGGACAGGGGGCAGGGAGCCCCAGCATTTT	CASSMGTGGREPQHF
.	16	TRBV7-2	TRBJ2-1	TRBD2	TGTGCCAGCAGCTTAGGGACTAGCGGGGCTTACAATGAGCAGTTCTTC	CASSLGTSGAYNEQFF
.	12	TRBV6-6	TRBJ1-1	.	TGTGCCAGCAGCACAGGGCGCCCTGAAGCTTTCTTT	CASSTGRPEAFF
.	13	TRBV30	TRBJ2-7	.	TGTGCCTGGAGTGTATCTCCGGGAAGCGAGCAGTACTTC	CAWSVSPGSEQYF
.	14	TRBV5-1	TRBJ1-4	TRBD1	TGCGCCAGCAGCTTGGGACAGGGGGATGAAAAACTGTTTTTT	CASSLGQGDEKLFF
.	13	TRBV28	TRBJ2-2	.	TGTGCCAGCAGTTCCAGGGTTGACGGGGAGCTGTTTTTT	CASSSRVDGELFF
once	13	TRBV27	TRBJ1-1	.	TGTGCCAGCAGTTTAATCAGGAACACTGAAGCTTTCTTT	CASSLIRNTEAFF
.	17	TRBV4-1	TRBJ2-1	TRBD1	TGCGCCAGCAGCCAAGTGTCCGGGACAGGGGGCCGCGATGAGCAGTTCTTC	CASSQVSGTGGRDEQFF
.	16	TRBV5-1	TRBJ2-2	TRBD2	TGCGCCAGCAGCTTGGAAGAGGGAGGGGACACCGGGGAGCTGTTTTTT	CASSLEEGGDTGELFF
once	14	TRBV4-3	TRBJ1-1	.	TGCGCCAGCAGCCTTAAGGGGAACGGCGATGAGGCTTTCTTT	CASSLKGNGDEAFF
.	15	TRBV14	TRBJ2-1	TRBD2	TGTGCCAGCAGCCAATTAGCGGGGGGGCGTCATGAGCAGTTCTTC	CASSQLAGGRHEQFF
.	15	TRBV28	TRBJ1-2	.	TGTGCCAGCAGTTTCCTGGACAGAGATGACTATGGCTACACCTTC	CASSFLDRDDYGYTF
.	12	TRBV4-2	TRBJ2-7	.	TGTGCCAGCAGCCACCCGCGGGGCGAGCAGTACTTC	CASSHPRGEQYF
.	15	TRBV19	TRBJ1-6	TRBD1	TGTGCCAGTAGTCCGACAGGGGGCTATGAATCACCCCTCCACTTT	CASSPTGGYESPLHF
.	15	TRBV19	TRBJ2-1	.	TGTGCCAGTAGTGGGGGCGGACTCTCCTACAATGAGCAGTTCTTC	CASSGGGLSYNEQFF
.	18	TRBV5-5	TRBJ2-5	TRBD2	TGTGCCAGCAGCTTAGGTCTAGCGGGAGGGCCCCTCCAAGAGACCCAGTACTTC	CASSLGLAGGPLQETQYF
.	16	TRBV30	TRBJ1-1	.	TGTGCCTGGAGTGTAATCTGGGGGGGCGCCAACACTGAAGCTTTCTTT	CAWSVIWGGANTEAFF
.	19	TRBV4-2	TRBJ2-3	TRBD2	TGTGCCAGCAGCCAAGAGTCTACTAGCGGGGGGGTAGGTGCAGATACGCAGTATTTT	CASSQESTSGGVGADTQYF